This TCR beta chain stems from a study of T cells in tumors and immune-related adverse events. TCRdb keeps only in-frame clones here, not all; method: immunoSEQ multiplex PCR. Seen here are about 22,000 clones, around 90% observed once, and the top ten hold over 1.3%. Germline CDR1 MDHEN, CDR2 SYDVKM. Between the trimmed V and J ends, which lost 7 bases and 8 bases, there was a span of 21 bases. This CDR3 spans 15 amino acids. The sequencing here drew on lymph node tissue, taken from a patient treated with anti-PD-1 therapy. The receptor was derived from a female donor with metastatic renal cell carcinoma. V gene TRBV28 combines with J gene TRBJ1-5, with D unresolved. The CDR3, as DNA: TGTGCCAGCACTTTTTCTGGGGTAGCTATCAAGCCCCAGCATTTT. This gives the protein CASTFSGVAIKPQHF.